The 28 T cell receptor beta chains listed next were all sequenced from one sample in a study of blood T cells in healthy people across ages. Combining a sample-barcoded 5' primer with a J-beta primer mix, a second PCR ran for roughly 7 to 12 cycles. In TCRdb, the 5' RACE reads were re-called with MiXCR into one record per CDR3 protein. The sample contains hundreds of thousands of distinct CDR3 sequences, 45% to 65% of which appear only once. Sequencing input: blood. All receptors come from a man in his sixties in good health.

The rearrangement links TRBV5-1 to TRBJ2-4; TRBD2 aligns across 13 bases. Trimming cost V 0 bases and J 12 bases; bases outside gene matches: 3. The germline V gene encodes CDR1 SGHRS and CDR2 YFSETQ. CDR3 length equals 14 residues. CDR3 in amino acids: CASSLGTSGGSQYF. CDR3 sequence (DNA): TGCGCCAGCAGCTTGGGGACTAGCGGGGGATCTCAGTACTTC.

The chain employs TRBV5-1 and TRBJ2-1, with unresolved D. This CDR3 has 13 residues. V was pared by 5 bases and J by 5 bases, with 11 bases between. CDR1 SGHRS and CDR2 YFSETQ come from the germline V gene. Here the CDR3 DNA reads TGCGCCAGCAGGGGCCCTGCTAACAATGAGCAGTTCTTC. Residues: CASRGPANNEQFF.

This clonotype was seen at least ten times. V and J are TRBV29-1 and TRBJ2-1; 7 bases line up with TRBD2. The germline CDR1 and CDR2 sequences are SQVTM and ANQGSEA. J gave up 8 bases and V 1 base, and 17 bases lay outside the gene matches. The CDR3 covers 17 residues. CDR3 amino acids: CSVEGGGTSWVTDEQFF. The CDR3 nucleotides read TGCAGCGTTGAAGGGGGGGGGACGAGTTGGGTGACGGATGAGCAGTTCTTC.

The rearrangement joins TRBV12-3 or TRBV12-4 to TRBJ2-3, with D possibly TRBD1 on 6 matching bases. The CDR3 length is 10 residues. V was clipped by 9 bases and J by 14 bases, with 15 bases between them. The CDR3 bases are TGTGCCAGGAGGGGGTGTGTAAGGTATTTT. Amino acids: CARRGCVRYF.

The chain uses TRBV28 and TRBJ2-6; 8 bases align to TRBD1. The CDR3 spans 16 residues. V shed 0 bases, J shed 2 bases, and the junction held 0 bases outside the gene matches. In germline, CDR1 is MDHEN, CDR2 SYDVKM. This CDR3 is CASSLWGQAGANVLTF. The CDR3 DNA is TGTGCCAGCAGTTTATGGGGACAGGCTGGGGCCAACGTCCTGACTTTC. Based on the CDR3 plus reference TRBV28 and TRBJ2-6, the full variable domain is DVKVTQSSRYLVKRTGEKVFLECVQDMDHENMFWYRQDPGLGLRLIYFSYDVKMKEKGDIPEGYSVSREKKERFSLILESASTNQTSMYLCASSLWGQAGANVLTFGAGSRLTVL.

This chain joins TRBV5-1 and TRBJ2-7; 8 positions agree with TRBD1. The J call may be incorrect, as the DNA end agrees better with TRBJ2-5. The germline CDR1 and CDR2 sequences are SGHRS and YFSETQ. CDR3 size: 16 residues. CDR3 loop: CASSLDRGTGGETQYF. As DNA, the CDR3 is TGCGCCAGCAGCTTGGACAGGGGAACAGGGGGAGAGACCCAGTACTTC.

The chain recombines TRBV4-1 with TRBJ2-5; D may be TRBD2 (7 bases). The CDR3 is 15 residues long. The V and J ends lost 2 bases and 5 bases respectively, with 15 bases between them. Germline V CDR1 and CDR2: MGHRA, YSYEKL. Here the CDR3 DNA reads TGCGCCAGCAGCCAAAAGCACGGGGGGCGCGAGACCCAGTACTTC. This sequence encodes CASSQKHGGRETQYF.

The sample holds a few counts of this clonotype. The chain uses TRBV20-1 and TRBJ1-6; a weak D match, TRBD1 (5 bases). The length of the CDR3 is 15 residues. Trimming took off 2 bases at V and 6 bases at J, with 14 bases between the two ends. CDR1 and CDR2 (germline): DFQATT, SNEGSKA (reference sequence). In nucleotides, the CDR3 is TGCAGTGCTAGAAGGGAGGGGATTCCTAATTCACCCCTCCACTTT. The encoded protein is CSARREGIPNSPLHF.

The DNA of the CDR3 is TGTGCCAGCTCACCACCCTCCTTCACTAATGAAAAACTGTTTTTT. Encoded protein: CASSPPSFTNEKLFF. The chain links TRBV18 to TRBJ1-4; D call uncertain. This CDR3 has 15 amino acids. Germline V gene data show CDR1 as KGHSH and CDR2 as LQKENI. V lost 0 bases to trimming and J lost 2 bases, with 7 bases between them.

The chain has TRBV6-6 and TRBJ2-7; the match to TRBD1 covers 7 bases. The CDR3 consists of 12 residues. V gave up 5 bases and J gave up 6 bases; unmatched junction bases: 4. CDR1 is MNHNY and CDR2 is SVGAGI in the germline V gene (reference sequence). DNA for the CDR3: TGTGCCAGCAGTGCGGCAGGGGGCGAGCAGTACTTC. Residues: CASSAAGGEQYF.

The CDR3 loop reads CSVEDGGRSTEAFF. The CDR3 coding sequence is TGCAGCGTTGAAGACGGAGGGAGGAGCACTGAAGCTTTCTTT. The rearrangement uses TRBV29-1 and TRBJ1-1; D is uncertain. CDR1 SQVTM and CDR2 ANQGSEA come from the germline V gene. The CDR3 runs to 14 residues. V lost 0 bases, J lost 4 bases, and 12 bases lay in between.

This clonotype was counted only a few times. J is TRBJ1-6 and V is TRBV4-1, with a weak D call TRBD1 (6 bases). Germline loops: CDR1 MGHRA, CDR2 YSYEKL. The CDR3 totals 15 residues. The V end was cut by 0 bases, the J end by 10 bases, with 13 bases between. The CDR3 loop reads CASSQDSGDISPLHF. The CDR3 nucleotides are TGCGCCAGCAGCCAAGATAGTGGGGACATATCACCCCTCCACTTT.

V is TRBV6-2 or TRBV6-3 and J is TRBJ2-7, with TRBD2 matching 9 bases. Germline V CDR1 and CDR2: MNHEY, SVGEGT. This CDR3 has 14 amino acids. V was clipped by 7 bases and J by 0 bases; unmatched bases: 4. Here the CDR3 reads CASTLAGSSYEQYF. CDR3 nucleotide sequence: TGTGCCAGCACCCTAGCGGGGAGCTCCTACGAGCAGTACTTC.

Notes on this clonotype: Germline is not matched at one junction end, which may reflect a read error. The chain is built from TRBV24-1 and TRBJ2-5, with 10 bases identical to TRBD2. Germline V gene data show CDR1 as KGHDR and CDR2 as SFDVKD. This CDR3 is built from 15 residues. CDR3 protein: CASRDGLADQETQYF. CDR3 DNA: TGTGCCTCCAGAGACGGACTAGCGGACCAAGAGACCCAGTACTTC.

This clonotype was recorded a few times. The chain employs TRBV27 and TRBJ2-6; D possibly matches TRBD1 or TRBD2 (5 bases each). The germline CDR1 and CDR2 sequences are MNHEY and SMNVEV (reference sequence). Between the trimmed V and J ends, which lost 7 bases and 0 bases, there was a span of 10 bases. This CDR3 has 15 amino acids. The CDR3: CASMGRNSGANVLTF. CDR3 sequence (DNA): TGTGCCAGCATGGGACGTAACTCTGGGGCCAACGTCCTGACTTTC.

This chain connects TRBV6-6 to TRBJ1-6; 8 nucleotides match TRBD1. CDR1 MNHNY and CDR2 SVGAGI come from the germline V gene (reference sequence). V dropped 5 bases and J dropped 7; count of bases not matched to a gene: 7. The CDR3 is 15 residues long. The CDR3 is CASSRSDRDNSPLHF. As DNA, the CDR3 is TGTGCCAGCAGTAGATCGGACAGGGACAATTCACCCCTCCACTTT.

The CDR3 loop is CASTSGGANYGYTF. The CDR3 DNA follows: TGTGCCAGCACTTCAGGGGGAGCTAACTATGGCTACACCTTC. The genes are TRBV6-2 or TRBV6-3 and TRBJ1-2; the match to TRBD1 covers 7 bases. This CDR3 is built from 14 residues. Germline lookup yields CDR1 MNHEY and CDR2 SVGEGT. V was pared by 7 bases and J by 0 bases, with 5 bases of the junction left unmatched.

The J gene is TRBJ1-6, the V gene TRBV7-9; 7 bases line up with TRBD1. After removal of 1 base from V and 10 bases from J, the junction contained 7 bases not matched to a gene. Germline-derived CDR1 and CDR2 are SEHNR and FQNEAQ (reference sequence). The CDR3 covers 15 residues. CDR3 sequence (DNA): TGTGCCAGCAGCTTAGATACAGGGGTAGGGTCACCCCTCCACTTT. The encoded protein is CASSLDTGVGSPLHF.

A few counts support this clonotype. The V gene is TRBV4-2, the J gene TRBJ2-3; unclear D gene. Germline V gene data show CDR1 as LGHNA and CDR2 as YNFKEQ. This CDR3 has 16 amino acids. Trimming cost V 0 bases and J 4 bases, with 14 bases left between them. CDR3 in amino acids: CASSQDEQLGSDTQYF. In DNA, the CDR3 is TGTGCCAGCAGCCAAGATGAACAGCTAGGGTCAGATACGCAGTATTTT.

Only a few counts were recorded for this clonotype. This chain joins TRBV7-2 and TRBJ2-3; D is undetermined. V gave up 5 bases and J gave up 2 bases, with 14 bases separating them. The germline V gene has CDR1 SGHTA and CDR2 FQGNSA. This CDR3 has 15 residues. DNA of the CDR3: TGTGCCAGCAGCCTAAGGGTTCTCCTCACAGATACGCAGTATTTT. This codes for CASSLRVLLTDTQYF.

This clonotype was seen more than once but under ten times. The CDR3 loop reads CSVEGQGDEKLFF. The CDR3 DNA sequence: TGCAGCGTTGAGGGTCAGGGGGACGAAAAACTGTTTTTT. The chain employs TRBV29-1 and TRBJ1-4; 7 positions match TRBD1. Trimming took 3 bases from V and 8 from J; bases not matched to a gene: 6. CDR1 SQVTM and CDR2 ANQGSEA come from the germline V gene. This CDR3 has 13 residues.

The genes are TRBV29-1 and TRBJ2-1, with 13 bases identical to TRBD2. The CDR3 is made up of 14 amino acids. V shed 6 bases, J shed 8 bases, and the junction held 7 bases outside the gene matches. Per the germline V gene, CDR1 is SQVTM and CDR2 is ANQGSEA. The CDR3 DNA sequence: TGCAGCGTGGAGAGACTAGCGGGGGGCGATGAGCAGTTCTTC. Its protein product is CSVERLAGGDEQFF.

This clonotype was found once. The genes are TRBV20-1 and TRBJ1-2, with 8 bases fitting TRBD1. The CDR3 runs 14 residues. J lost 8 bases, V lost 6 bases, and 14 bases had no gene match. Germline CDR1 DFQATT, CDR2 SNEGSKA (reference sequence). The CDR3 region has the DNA TGCAGTGCAGCGCCGACAGGGGCTGCCGGCGGCTACACCTTC. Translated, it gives CSAAPTGAAGGYTF.

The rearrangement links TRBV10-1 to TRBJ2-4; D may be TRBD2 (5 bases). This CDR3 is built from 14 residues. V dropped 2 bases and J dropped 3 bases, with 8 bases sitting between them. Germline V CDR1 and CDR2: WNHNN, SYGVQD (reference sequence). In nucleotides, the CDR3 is TGCGCCAGCAGTGAGCCGGGATACAAAAACATTCAGTACTTC. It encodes CASSEPGYKNIQYF.

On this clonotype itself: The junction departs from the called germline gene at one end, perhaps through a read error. The CDR3 DNA reads TGTGCCAGCAGGGACACCCAAGAGACCCAGAACTTC. Amino acid sequence: CASRDTQETQNF. The rearrangement uses TRBV6-2 or TRBV6-3 and TRBJ2-5; D perhaps matches TRBD1 (5 bases). The CDR3 is made up of 12 amino acids. CDR1 is MNHEY and CDR2 is SVGEGT in the germline V gene.

The CDR3 protein is CASRNSRGLLSADNQPQHF. The CDR3 bases are TGTGCCAGCAGAAATAGTCGAGGCCTACTGTCAGCCGACAATCAGCCCCAGCATTTT. The genes are TRBV6-2 or TRBV6-3 and TRBJ1-5; no firm D call. Trimming removed 6 bases from V and 3 bases from J, with 27 bases in between. The CDR3 is 19 amino acids. Germline-derived CDR1 and CDR2 are MNHEY and SVGEGT.

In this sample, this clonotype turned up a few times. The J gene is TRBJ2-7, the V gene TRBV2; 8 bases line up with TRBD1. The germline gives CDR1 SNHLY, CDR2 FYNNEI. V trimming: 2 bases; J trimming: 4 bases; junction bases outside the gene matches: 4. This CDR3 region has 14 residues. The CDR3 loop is CASSEQGARYEQYF. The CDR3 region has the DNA TGTGCCAGCAGTGAACAGGGGGCGAGGTACGAGCAGTACTTC.

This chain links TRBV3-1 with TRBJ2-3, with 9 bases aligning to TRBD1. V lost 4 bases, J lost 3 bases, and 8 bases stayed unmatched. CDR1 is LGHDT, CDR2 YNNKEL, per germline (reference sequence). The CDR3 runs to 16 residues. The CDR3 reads CASSLGTGRLTDTQYF. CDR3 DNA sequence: TGTGCCAGCAGCCTCGGGACAGGGAGGTTAACAGATACGCAGTATTTT.